This T cell receptor beta chain was captured by sequencing in a study of a mutant IDH1 vaccine in newly diagnosed glioma. Regarding time point: week 47, end of study. What each vaccine dose contained was 300 ug of mutant IDH1 20-mer peptide, accompanied by topical imiquimod. Clones were read by immunoSEQ multiplex PCR, and TCRdb kept only the in-frame ones, dropping some. The table records over 80,000 clones, 70% to 90% of them present only once. Concerning this clone: Its target is unknown.

This receptor was taken from a man in his forties with glioma. Sample: PBMCs, taken from a glioma patient whose treatment included an IDH1 peptide vaccine.

The CDR3 DNA follows: TGTGCCAGCAGCCAAGATTCGAGGGAGGCAGGGGGCAACACCGGGGAGCTGTTTTTT. Its translation is CASSQDSREAGGNTGELFF. The chain combines TRBV4-2 with TRBJ2-2; 8 bases agree with TRBD1. V lost 0 bases to trimming and J lost 2 bases; unmatched junction nucleotides: 11. CDR1 LGHNA and CDR2 YNFKEQ come from the germline V gene. The CDR3 spans 19 residues.